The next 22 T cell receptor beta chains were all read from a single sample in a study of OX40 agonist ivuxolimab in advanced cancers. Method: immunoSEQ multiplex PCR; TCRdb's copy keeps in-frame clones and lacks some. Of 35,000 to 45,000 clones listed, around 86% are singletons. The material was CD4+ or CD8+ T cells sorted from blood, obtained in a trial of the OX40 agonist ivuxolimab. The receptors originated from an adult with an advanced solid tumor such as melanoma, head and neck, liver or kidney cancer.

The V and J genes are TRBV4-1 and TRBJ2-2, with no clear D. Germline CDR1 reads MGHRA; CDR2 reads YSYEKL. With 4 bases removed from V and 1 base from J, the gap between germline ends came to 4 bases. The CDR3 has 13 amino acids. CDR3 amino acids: CASSLGNTGELFF. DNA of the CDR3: TGCGCCAGCAGCCTCGGGAACACCGGGGAGCTGTTTTTT.

The CDR3 loop reads CASTPWGSYEQYF. DNA of the CDR3: TGTGCCAGTACCCCATGGGGGTCCTACGAGCAGTACTTC. The chain joins TRBV19 to TRBJ2-5, with D perhaps assigned TRBD1 or TRBD2 (5 bases each). The tail of the sequence fits TRBJ2-7 better, so the J call may be wrong. Looked up from germline, CDR1 is LNHDA and CDR2 is SQIVND (reference sequence). This CDR3 is 13 amino acids long.

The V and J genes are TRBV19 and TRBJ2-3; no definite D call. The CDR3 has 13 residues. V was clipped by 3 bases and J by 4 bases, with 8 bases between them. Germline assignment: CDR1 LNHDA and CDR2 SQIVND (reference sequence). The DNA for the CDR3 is TGTGCCAGTAGTATTCCGGGTCCAGATACGCAGTATTTT. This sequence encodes CASSIPGPDTQYF. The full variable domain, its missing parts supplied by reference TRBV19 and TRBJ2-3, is DGGITQSPKYLFRKEGQNVTLSCEQNLNHDAMYWYRQDPGQGLRLIYYSQIVNDFQKGDIAEGYSVSREKKESFPLTVTSAQKNPTAFYLCASSIPGPDTQYFGPGTRLTVL.

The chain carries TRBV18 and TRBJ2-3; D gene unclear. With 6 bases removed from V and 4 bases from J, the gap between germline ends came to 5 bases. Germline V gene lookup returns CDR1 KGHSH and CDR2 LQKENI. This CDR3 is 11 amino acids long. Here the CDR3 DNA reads TGTGCCAGCTCCTCAGCAGATACGCAGTATTTT. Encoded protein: CASSSADTQYF. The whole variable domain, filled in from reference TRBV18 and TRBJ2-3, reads NAGVMQNPRHLVRRRGQEARLRCSPMKGHSHVYWYRQLPEEGLKFMVYLQKENIIDESGMPKERFSAEFPKEGPSILRIQQVVRGDSAAYFCASSSADTQYFGPGTRLTVL.

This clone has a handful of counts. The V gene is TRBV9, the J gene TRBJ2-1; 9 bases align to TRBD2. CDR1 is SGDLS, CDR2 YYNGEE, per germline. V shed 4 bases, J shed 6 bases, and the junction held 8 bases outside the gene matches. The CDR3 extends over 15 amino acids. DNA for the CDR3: TGTGCCAGCAGCTATAGCGGGAGTACTATCAATGAGCAGTTCTTC. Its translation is CASSYSGSTINEQFF. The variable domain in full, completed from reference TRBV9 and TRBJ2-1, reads DSGVTQTPKHLITATGQRVTLRCSPRSGDLSVYWYQQSLDQGLQFLIQYYNGEERAKGNILERFSAQQFPDLHSELNLSSLELGDSALYFCASSYSGSTINEQFFGPGTRLTVL.

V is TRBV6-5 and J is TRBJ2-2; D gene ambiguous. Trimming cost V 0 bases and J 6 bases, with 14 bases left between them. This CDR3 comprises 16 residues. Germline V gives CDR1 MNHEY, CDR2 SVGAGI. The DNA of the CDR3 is TGTGCCAGCAGTTACTCTTCTCCCCGGGTCTCCGGGGAGCTGTTTTTT. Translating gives CASSYSSPRVSGELFF.

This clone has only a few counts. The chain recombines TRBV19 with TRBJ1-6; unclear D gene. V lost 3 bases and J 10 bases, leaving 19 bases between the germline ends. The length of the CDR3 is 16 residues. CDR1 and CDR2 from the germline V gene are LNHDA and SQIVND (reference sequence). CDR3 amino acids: CASSIGRHLGQSPLHF. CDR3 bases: TGTGCCAGTAGTATCGGCCGACACCTCGGCCAATCACCCCTCCACTTT.

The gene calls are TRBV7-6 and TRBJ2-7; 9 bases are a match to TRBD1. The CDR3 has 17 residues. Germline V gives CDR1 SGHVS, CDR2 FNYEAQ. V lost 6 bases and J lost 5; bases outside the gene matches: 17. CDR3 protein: CASSFTRPGQGVHEQYF. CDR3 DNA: TGTGCCAGCAGTTTTACTCGACCGGGACAGGGCGTCCACGAGCAGTACTTC.

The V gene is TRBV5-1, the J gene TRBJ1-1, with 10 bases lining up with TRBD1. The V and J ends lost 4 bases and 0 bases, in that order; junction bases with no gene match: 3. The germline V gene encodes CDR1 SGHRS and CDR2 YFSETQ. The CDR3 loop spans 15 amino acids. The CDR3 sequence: CASSAGQGLNTEAFF. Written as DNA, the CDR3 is TGCGCCAGCAGCGCGGGACAGGGGTTGAACACTGAAGCTTTCTTT.

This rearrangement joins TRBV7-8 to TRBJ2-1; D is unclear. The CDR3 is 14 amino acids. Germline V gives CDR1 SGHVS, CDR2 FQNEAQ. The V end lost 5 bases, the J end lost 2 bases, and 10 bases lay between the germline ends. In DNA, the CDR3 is TGTGCCAGCAGCCCCTCGGAAACCTACAATGAGCAGTTCTTC. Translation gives CASSPSETYNEQFF.

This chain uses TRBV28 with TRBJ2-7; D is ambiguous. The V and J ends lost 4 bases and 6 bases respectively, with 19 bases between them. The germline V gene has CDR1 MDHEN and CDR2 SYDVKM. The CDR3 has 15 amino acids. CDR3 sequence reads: CASSSPSSNKGEQYF. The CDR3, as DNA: TGTGCCAGCAGTTCGCCCTCCTCTAACAAAGGCGAGCAGTACTTC.

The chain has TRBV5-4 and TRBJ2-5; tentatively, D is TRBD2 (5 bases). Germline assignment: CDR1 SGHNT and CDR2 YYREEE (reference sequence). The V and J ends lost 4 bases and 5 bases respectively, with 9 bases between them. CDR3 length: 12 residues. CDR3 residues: CASSGTGETQYF. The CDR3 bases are TGTGCCAGCAGCGGTACGGGGGAGACCCAGTACTTC. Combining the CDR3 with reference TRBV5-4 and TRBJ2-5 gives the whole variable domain ETGVTQSPTHLIKTRGQQVTLRCSSQSGHNTVSWYQQALGQGPQFIFQYYREEENGRGNFPPRFSGLQFPNYSSELNVNALELDDSALYLCASSGTGETQYFGPGTRLLVL.

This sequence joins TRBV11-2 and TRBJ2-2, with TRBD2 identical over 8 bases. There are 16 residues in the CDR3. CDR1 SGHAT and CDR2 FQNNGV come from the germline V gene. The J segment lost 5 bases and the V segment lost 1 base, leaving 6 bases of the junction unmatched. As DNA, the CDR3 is TGTGCCAGCAGCTTAGCATGGCGGGGGGCAACCGGGGAGCTGTTTTTT. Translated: CASSLAWRGATGELFF.

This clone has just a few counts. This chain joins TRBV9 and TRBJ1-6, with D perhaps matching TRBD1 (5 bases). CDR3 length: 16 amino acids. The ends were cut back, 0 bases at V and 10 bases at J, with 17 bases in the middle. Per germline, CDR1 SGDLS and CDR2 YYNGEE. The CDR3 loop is CASSVGLDSAISPLHF. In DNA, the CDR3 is TGTGCCAGCAGCGTAGGGCTAGACAGCGCCATATCACCCCTCCACTTT.

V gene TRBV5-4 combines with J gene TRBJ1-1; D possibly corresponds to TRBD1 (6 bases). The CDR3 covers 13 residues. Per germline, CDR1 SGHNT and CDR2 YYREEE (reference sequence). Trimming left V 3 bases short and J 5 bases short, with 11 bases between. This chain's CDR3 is CASSSPGATEAFF. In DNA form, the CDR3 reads TGTGCCAGCAGCTCCCCAGGGGCTACTGAAGCTTTCTTT.

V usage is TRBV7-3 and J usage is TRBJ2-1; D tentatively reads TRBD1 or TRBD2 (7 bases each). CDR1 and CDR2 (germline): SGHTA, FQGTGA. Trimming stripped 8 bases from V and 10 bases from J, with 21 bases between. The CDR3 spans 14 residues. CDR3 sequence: CASAQGGNQLEQFF. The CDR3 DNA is TGTGCCAGCGCCCAGGGGGGGAATCAGTTGGAGCAGTTCTTC.

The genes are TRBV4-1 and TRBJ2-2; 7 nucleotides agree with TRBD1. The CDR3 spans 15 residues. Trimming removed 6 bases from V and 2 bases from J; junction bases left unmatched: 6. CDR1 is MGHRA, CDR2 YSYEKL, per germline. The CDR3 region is CASSHGQVNTGELFF. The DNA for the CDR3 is TGCGCCAGCAGTCACGGACAGGTTAACACCGGGGAGCTGTTTTTT.

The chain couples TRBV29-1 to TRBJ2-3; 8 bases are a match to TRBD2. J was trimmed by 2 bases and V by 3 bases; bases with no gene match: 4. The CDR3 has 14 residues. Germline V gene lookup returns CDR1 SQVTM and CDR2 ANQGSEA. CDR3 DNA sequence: TGCAGCGTTGACACCGGGGGGGCCACAGATACGCAGTATTTT. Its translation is CSVDTGGATDTQYF.

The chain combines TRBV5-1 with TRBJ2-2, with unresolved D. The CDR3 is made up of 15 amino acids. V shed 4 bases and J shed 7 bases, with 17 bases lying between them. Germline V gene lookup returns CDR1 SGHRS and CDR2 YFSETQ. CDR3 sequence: CASSLQSQAGGELFF. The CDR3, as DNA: TGCGCCAGCAGCCTACAATCGCAGGCAGGCGGGGAGCTGTTTTTT. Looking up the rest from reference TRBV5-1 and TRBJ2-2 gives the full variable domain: KAGVTQTPRYLIKTRGQQVTLSCSPISGHRSVSWYQQTPGQGLQFLFEYFSETQRNKGNFPGRFSGRQFSNSRSEMNVSTLELGDSALYLCASSLQSQAGGELFFGEGSRLTVL.

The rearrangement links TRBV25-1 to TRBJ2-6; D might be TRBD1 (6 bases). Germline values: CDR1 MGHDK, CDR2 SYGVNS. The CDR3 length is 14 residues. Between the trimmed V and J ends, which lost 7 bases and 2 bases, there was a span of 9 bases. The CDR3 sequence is CASNNRAGANVLTF. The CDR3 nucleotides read TGTGCCAGCAACAACAGGGCTGGGGCCAACGTCCTGACTTTC.

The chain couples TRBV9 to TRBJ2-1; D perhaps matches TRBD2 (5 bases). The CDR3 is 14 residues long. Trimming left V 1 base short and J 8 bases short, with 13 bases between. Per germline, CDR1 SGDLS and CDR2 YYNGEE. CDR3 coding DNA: TGTGCCAGCAGCGTATTTTCACTCGGGGATGAGCAGTTCTTC. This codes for CASSVFSLGDEQFF.

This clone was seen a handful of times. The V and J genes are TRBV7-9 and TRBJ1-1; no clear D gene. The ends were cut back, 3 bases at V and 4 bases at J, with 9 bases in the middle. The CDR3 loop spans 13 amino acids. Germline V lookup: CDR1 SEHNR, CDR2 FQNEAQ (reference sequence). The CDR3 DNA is TGTGCCAGCAGCTTCGACTCTTTCACTGAAGCTTTCTTT. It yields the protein CASSFDSFTEAFF.